Listed here is a single TCR beta chain. Its specificity is not known. Repertoires were generated with immunoSEQ multiplex PCR, while TCRdb's copy carries only in-frame clones and drops some. The sample records some 59,000 clones, more than 70% being singletons. This sample was taken from a study of cytomegalovirus exposure and HLA in healthy donors. Study outcomes and limitations: Reportedly, diagnosis of cytomegalovirus status by the classifier showed high specificity and sensitivity. Rare sequences made up most TCRs, while some public TCRs were found in many donors. Among TCR beta chains, those listed as cytomegalovirus-associated numbered roughly 150. Later, an analysis found that TCR clusters from the first cohort tended to co-occur in the roughly 110 validation repertoires.

Sequences were obtained from PBMCs. The clonotype comes from a woman aged 18-29 years in good health and CMV-seropositive.

The CDR3 protein is CASGGQANTEAFF. DNA of the CDR3: TGCGCCAGCGGTGGGCAGGCGAACACTGAAGCTTTCTTT. This sequence joins TRBV10-2 and TRBJ1-1, with D hard to call. The CDR3 is 13 residues long. Germline values: CDR1 WSHSY, CDR2 SAAADI. Deletions cut 8 bases from V and 1 base from J, with 11 bases between.